This T cell receptor (beta chain) was profiled in a study of blood T cell repertoires in COVID-19 (dated by TCRdb to 2020 to 2021). Looking at the study overall: Samples covering the acute and convalescent phases of COVID-19 were provided by collaborators in the United States, Italy and Spain. The material from the prospective study consisted of cDNA or gDNA derived from T cells, B-cell-depleted T cells, or PBMCs. Deeply sampled blood TCRbeta repertoires from subjects exposed to, actively infected with, or recovered from COVID-19 were included in the dataset. The sample metadata nearly always contained a de-identified subject ID, COVID-19 status, age in years and sex. The samples were drawn from two sources: the first 160 participants of the ongoing ImmuneRACE study, and some 1,300 subjects contributed by 6 global collaborators. The repertoires were made available in a free public database intended to serve as a resource for research on the immune response to SARS-CoV-2. HLA class I and class II types, where available, came from metadata supplied by the sample provider rather than from assay-based typing.

Cut back by 3 bases and 1 base, the V and J ends lie 9 bases apart. CDR1 and CDR2 were assigned from the germline V gene (reference sequence) as DFQATT and SNEGSKA. Measured from the cysteine to the phenylalanine, the CDR3 is 13 residues long. The DNA shown is the 39-base CDR3, in frame from base 1. As concerns this clone: The antigen it recognizes is unknown. There are no base qualities to consult, and no much larger clone falls within one base.

TCRbeta CDR3 regions were amplified from genomic DNA by means of the immunoSEQ Assay, a bias-controlled multiplex PCR. As for the authors' bioinformatics: Nucleated cell counts per sample were estimated from amplification of reference gene primers within the assay. To quantify the absolute abundance of each unique TCRbeta CDR3 rearrangement, sequence reads were collapsed and filtered. For each sample, productive Simpson clonality was calculated as the square root of Simpson's diversity index over productive rearrangements. As stored in TCRdb, this immuneACCESS dataset retains in-frame rearrangements with V and J assigned. A fraction of the clones does not appear; measured against another copy, unresolved V genes explain less than half of the discrepancy, and the remainder lacks a known reason. V and J calls and clone size are given by that table; D and trimming were obtained from the DNA. The sample table shows around 330,000 clones, and 75% to 90% are seen once. Roughly 8.9% of the sample lies in the top ten.

The paper's findings and limits, for the study overall: Clinical and demographic metadata were provided uncurated, with the amount varying by source and participant.

In the prospective study, participants were roughly 18 to 100 years old, resided in about two dozen geographic areas of the United States, and were enrolled through a virtual design. In the prospective study, participants were assigned to cohorts based on the clinical history participants reported in a screening survey and a study questionnaire. ImmuneRACE Cohort 3 recovered participants were defined by two consecutive negative NP/OP PCR tests, healthcare professional clearance, or symptom resolution. Each participant in the prospective study had whole blood, serum and a nasopharyngeal or oropharyngeal swab collected by mobile phlebotomists. Over an approximately 2-month period, participants in the prospective study had the option of providing additional blood draws and questionnaires. Before DNA extraction, blood samples from the prospective study were shipped at room temperature or frozen.

Specimen: PBMCs or T cells enriched from blood (not recorded which). This receptor was taken from a woman in her thirties or forties who had recovered from COVID-19. Recombination joined TRBV20-1 with TRBJ1-1; tentative D gene TRBD1, with 6 bases matching. CDR3 sequence: CSASDRSNTEAFF. The DNA reads TGCAGTGCTAGTGACAGGTCGAACACTGAAGCTTTCTTT.